The 21 T cell receptor beta chains listed next were all sequenced from one sample in a study of T cell responses to AZD1222 COVID-19 vaccine. Method: immunoSEQ multiplex PCR; TCRdb's copy keeps in-frame clones and lacks some. The data show about 150,000 clones, 92% seen once. The source material was peripheral blood, sampled on day 0 of AZD1222 vaccination. These receptors all come from an adult in good health.

The rearrangement uses TRBV27 and TRBJ2-2; 9 nucleotides line up with TRBD1. Germline lookup yields CDR1 MNHEY and CDR2 SMNVEV (reference sequence). V was clipped by 5 bases and J by 3 bases; unmatched bases: 4. The CDR3 consists of 15 residues. This CDR3 is CASSLQGAYTGELFF. The CDR3 bases are TGTGCCAGCAGTCTACAGGGGGCGTACACCGGGGAGCTGTTTTTT.

The chain couples TRBV6-2 or TRBV6-3 to TRBJ2-7; TRBD2 matches at 13 bases. This CDR3 has 18 residues. Germline values: CDR1 MNHEY, CDR2 SVGEGT. V was pared by 6 bases and J by 0 bases, with 11 bases of the junction left unmatched. The CDR3 DNA reads as TGTGCCAGCAGCCTGACTAGCGGGGGGATACCGATCTCCTACGAGCAGTACTTC. This encodes CASSLTSGGIPISYEQYF.

This chain connects TRBV3-1 (or the pseudogene TRBV3-2) to TRBJ2-1, with 8 bases identical to TRBD1. The germline V gene encodes CDR1 LGHDT and CDR2 YNNKEL (reference sequence). The CDR3 extends over 15 amino acids. V lost 4 bases to trimming and J lost 2 bases; unmatched junction nucleotides: 4. CDR3 sequence (DNA): TGTGCCAGCAGCCCTGGACAGGGCACCTACAATGAGCAGTTCTTC. It is translated as CASSPGQGTYNEQFF.

This sequence joins TRBV2 and TRBJ1-5; D call uncertain. Trimming took off 4 bases at V and 11 bases at J, with 15 bases between the two ends. The CDR3 sequence is 13 residues long. Germline V CDR1 and CDR2: SNHLY, FYNNEI. CDR3 coding DNA: TGTGCCAGCAGTGCAACCGGGGAGGAGACCCAGCATTTT. It translates to CASSATGEETQHF.

CDR3 coding DNA: TGTGCCAGCAGCTTGGAACCAGGGGGCGCGGAGACCCAGTACTTC. Protein: CASSLEPGGAETQYF. The rearrangement uses TRBV5-4 and TRBJ2-5, with 8 positions matching TRBD1. This CDR3 has 15 amino acids. The germline gives CDR1 SGHNT, CDR2 YYREEE (reference sequence). The trim removed 0 bases at V and 5 bases at J, leaving 6 bases unmatched.

The chain joins TRBV27 to TRBJ2-5; perhaps TRBD1 as D (5 bases). Germline V gene lookup returns CDR1 MNHEY and CDR2 SMNVEV (reference sequence). V gave up 3 bases and J gave up 4 bases, with 18 bases separating them. CDR3 size: 16 residues. The CDR3 DNA reads TGTGCCAGCAGTTTTTTATCTGCAGGGTTTGGAGAGACCCAGTACTTC. Translating it yields CASSFLSAGFGETQYF.

A single count supports this clone. The chain links TRBV7-9 to TRBJ1-3; D uncertain. The CDR3 consists of 13 residues. Germline V CDR1 and CDR2: SEHNR, FQNEAQ (reference sequence). Trimming pared 7 bases from V and 4 bases from J, leaving 11 bases between. In DNA form, the CDR3 reads TGTGCCAGCATTTGGGTAGGAGGAAACACCATATATTTT. Translation: CASIWVGGNTIYF.

V usage is TRBV5-8 and J usage is TRBJ1-6, with D hard to call. The V end lost 1 base, the J end lost 7 bases, and 6 bases lay between the germline ends. This CDR3 has 13 residues. Germline loops: CDR1 SGHTS, CDR2 YDEGEE. The CDR3 loop reads CASSLSNNSPLHF. As DNA, the CDR3 is TGTGCCAGCAGCTTGAGTAACAATTCACCCCTCCACTTT.

This rearrangement joins TRBV5-4 to TRBJ1-3; 10 bases line up with TRBD1. Germline V gene sequence: CDR1 SGHNT, CDR2 YYREEE (reference sequence). The J segment lost 7 bases and the V segment lost 3 bases, leaving 7 bases of the junction unmatched. The CDR3 is made up of 15 amino acids. The CDR3 DNA is TGTGCCAGCAGCTCCAGACAGGGGGCGGAGAACACCATATATTTT. It yields the protein CASSSRQGAENTIYF. Complete variable domain (other parts from reference TRBV5-4 and TRBJ1-3): ETGVTQSPTHLIKTRGQQVTLRCSSQSGHNTVSWYQQALGQGPQFIFQYYREEENGRGNFPPRFSGLQFPNYSSELNVNALELDDSALYLCASSSRQGAENTIYFGEGSWLTVV.

The J gene is TRBJ2-2, the V gene TRBV5-1; TRBD1 agrees at 8 bases. CDR1 is SGHRS, CDR2 YFSETQ, per germline. CDR3 length equals 14 residues. With 3 bases clipped from V and 4 bases from J, the junction kept 2 bases outside the gene matches. This chain's CDR3 is CASSYDRGTGELFF. Written as DNA, the CDR3 is TGCGCCAGCAGCTATGACAGGGGCACCGGGGAGCTGTTTTTT.

The chain uses TRBV27 and TRBJ2-7; a possible D gene is TRBD1 (5 bases). This CDR3 contains 15 residues. V was trimmed by 8 bases and J by 2 bases, leaving 19 bases between them. Germline V lookup: CDR1 MNHEY, CDR2 SMNVEV (reference sequence). The chain's CDR3 is CASLDHQGSTYEQYF. The CDR3 DNA follows: TGTGCCAGCTTAGACCACCAGGGTAGCACCTACGAGCAGTACTTC.

The V and J genes are TRBV27 and TRBJ1-6; D gene ambiguous. CDR3 length equals 15 residues. CDR1 and CDR2 (germline): MNHEY, SMNVEV (reference sequence). V gave up 0 bases and J gave up 7 bases, with 10 bases separating them. CDR3 DNA sequence: TGTGCCAGCAGTTTATCCGGCAGGTGGAATTCACCCCTCCACTTT. As protein: CASSLSGRWNSPLHF.

This CDR3 reads CASGLGREGGYTF. Written as DNA, the CDR3 is TGTGCTAGTGGTTTGGGGAGGGAGGGTGGCTACACCTTC. This chain links TRBV12-5 with TRBJ1-2; D is unresolved. The CDR3 length is 13 residues. Germline V CDR1 and CDR2: LGHNT, FRNRAP. The V gene lost 1 base and the J gene lost 7 bases, with 10 bases spanning the gap.

The chain employs TRBV12-3 or TRBV12-4 and TRBJ1-1; the D gene is possibly TRBD1 (5 bases). V was cut by 9 bases and J by 4 bases, with 12 bases left in between. The CDR3 spans 12 residues. CDR3 in DNA: TGTGCCAGTTGCCGTAGGGGCACTGAAGCTTTCTTT. This translates into CASCRRGTEAFF.

V and J are TRBV5-4 and TRBJ1-4; tentative D call: TRBD1 (6 bases). Trimming took off 2 bases at V and 7 bases at J, with 12 bases between the two ends. Germline V gives CDR1 SGHNT, CDR2 YYREEE (reference sequence). CDR3 length equals 14 residues. The CDR3 coding sequence is TGTGCCAGCAGCTTCCGAGGGGACACTGAAAAACTGTTTTTT. This translates into CASSFRGDTEKLFF.

The chain links TRBV28 to TRBJ2-7; D unclear. The germline CDR1 and CDR2 sequences are MDHEN and SYDVKM. The CDR3 has 14 amino acids. Between the trimmed V and J ends, which lost 4 bases and 1 base, there was a span of 11 bases. The CDR3 here is CASSYPGSSYEQYF. Written as DNA, the CDR3 is TGTGCCAGCAGTTACCCCGGGTCGTCCTACGAGCAGTACTTC. The variable domain in full, with the rest retrieved from reference TRBV28 and TRBJ2-7, is DVKVTQSSRYLVKRTGEKVFLECVQDMDHENMFWYRQDPGLGLRLIYFSYDVKMKEKGDIPEGYSVSREKKERFSLILESASTNQTSMYLCASSYPGSSYEQYFGPGTRLTVT.

This chain uses TRBV7-2 with TRBJ2-5; no definite D call. Trimming removed 5 bases at V and 1 base at J, with 11 bases between. The CDR3 loop spans 14 amino acids. Germline assignment: CDR1 SGHTA and CDR2 FQGNSA. The chain's CDR3 is CASSLFTFQETQYF. In nucleotides, the CDR3 is TGTGCCAGCAGCCTTTTTACATTCCAAGAGACCCAGTACTTC.

The rearrangement links TRBV3-1 (or the pseudogene TRBV3-2) to TRBJ2-3, with D perhaps TRBD1 or TRBD2 (6 bases each). In germline, CDR1 is LGHDT, CDR2 YNNKEL (reference sequence). The CDR3 runs 16 residues. Trimming took off 0 bases at V and 1 base at J, with 11 bases between the two ends. The DNA for the CDR3 is TGTGCCAGCAGCCAAGATCCGGGGGCGCGCACAGATACGCAGTATTTT. The encoded protein is CASSQDPGARTDTQYF.

CDR3 nucleotides: TGTGCCAGCAGTTTTGGTAGGGGGCAGGGCTACGAGCAGTACTTC. Its translation is CASSFGRGQGYEQYF. The chain combines TRBV5-6 with TRBJ2-7; 7 bases align to TRBD1. The germline V gene encodes CDR1 SGHDT and CDR2 YYEEEE. This CDR3 comprises 15 residues. Trimming cost V 5 bases and J 3 bases; bases outside gene matches: 11.

Comments on this clone: This CDR3 is also generated by other DNA sequences in the sample. CDR3 nucleotides: TGTGCCAGCAGTTACTCGGGGAGCCAAGAGACCCAGTACTTC. It yields the protein CASSYSGSQETQYF. The gene calls are TRBV6-5 and TRBJ2-5, with D possibly matching TRBD2 (5 bases). The CDR3 consists of 14 residues. V lost 0 bases and J lost 1, with 6 bases in between. Germline V gene lookup returns CDR1 MNHEY and CDR2 SVGAGI.

This sequence joins TRBV15 and TRBJ2-1; 13 bases fit TRBD2. CDR1 is LNHNV, CDR2 YYDKDF, per germline (reference sequence). V was pared by 4 bases and J by 5 bases, with 11 bases of the junction left unmatched. The CDR3 spans 18 residues. The DNA of the CDR3 is TGTGCCACCAGCATTCCCCGCGGACTAGCGGGGGCCCACAATGAGCAGTTCTTC. Protein: CATSIPRGLAGAHNEQFF. The full variable domain, in which reference TRBV15 and TRBJ2-1 provide the parts outside the CDR3, is DAMVIQNPRYQVTQFGKPVTLSCSQTLNHNVMYWYQQKSSQAPKLLFHYYDKDFNNEADTPDNFQSRRPNTSFCFLDIRSPGLGDTAMYLCATSIPRGLAGAHNEQFFGPGTRLTVL.